This is a list of T cell receptor beta chains from one sample in a study of cytomegalovirus exposure and HLA in healthy donors. The assay was immunoSEQ multiplex PCR, and TCRdb's table has in-frame clones only and misses some. This table holds about 64,000 clones, roughly 91% found once. The source material was PBMCs. The receptors here all came from a woman aged 18 to 35 in good health and CMV-seronegative. Both conserved end residues are part of each CDR3. The D gene is left open where the match is weak. Some rows mark clone size as missing; the rest say once, few, many or name a class of expanded clone.

cdr3_length: 15
clone_size: .
v_call: TRBV7-2
j_call: TRBJ2-1
d_call: .
cdr3_aa: CASSPQGDLGGEQFF
cdr3_nt: TGTGCCAGCAGCCCACAGGGAGACTTAGGTGGTGAGCAGTTCTTC

cdr3_length: 19
clone_size: .
v_call: TRBV5-1
j_call: TRBJ2-1
d_call: .
cdr3_aa: CASTASGGGQGGSYNEQFF
cdr3_nt: TGCGCCAGCACCGCGAGTGGGGGAGGCCAGGGCGGCTCCTACAATGAGCAGTTCTTC

cdr3_length: 12
clone_size: .
v_call: TRBV7-9
j_call: TRBJ2-4
d_call: TRBD1
cdr3_aa: CASSWGQGPLYF
cdr3_nt: TGTGCCAGCAGCTGGGGACAGGGGCCCCTCTACTTC

cdr3_length: 15
clone_size: .
v_call: TRBV6-5
j_call: TRBJ1-2
d_call: TRBD1
cdr3_aa: CASSLFPRGSYGYTF
cdr3_nt: TGTGCCAGCAGCCTCTTTCCCAGGGGGTCCTATGGCTACACCTTC

cdr3_length: 16
clone_size: .
v_call: TRBV11-2
j_call: TRBJ1-1
d_call: TRBD1
cdr3_aa: CASSLKPDRDVPEAFF
cdr3_nt: TGTGCCAGCAGCTTAAAACCTGACAGGGATGTGCCTGAAGCTTTCTTT

cdr3_length: 14
clone_size: .
v_call: TRBV13
j_call: TRBJ2-7
d_call: TRBD1
cdr3_aa: CASTGDRGRYEQYF
cdr3_nt: TGTGCCAGCACCGGGGACAGGGGGCGCTACGAGCAGTACTTC

cdr3_length: 12
clone_size: .
v_call: TRBV21-1
j_call: TRBJ1-5
d_call: .
cdr3_aa: CASSTLGGPQHF
cdr3_nt: TGTGCCAGCAGCACCCTGGGGGGGCCCCAGCATTTT

cdr3_length: 16
clone_size: .
v_call: TRBV7-9
j_call: TRBJ2-3
d_call: .
cdr3_aa: CASSPTPGAGSDTQYF
cdr3_nt: TGTGCCAGCAGCCCAACCCCTGGGGCAGGGTCAGATACGCAGTATTTT

cdr3_length: 14
clone_size: .
v_call: TRBV5-1
j_call: TRBJ2-5
d_call: TRBD2
cdr3_aa: CASSLGLAGETQYF
cdr3_nt: TGCGCCAGCAGCTTGGGGCTAGCGGGAGAGACCCAGTACTTC

cdr3_length: 15
clone_size: .
v_call: TRBV11-2
j_call: TRBJ2-7
d_call: TRBD2
cdr3_aa: CASSFSGLAGYEQYF
cdr3_nt: TGTGCCAGCAGCTTTAGCGGACTAGCGGGCTACGAGCAGTACTTC

cdr3_length: 14
clone_size: .
v_call: TRBV15
j_call: TRBJ1-5
d_call: .
cdr3_aa: CATTSTGPNQPQHF
cdr3_nt: TGTGCCACCACCTCTACAGGCCCCAATCAGCCCCAGCATTTT

cdr3_length: 13
clone_size: .
v_call: TRBV19
j_call: TRBJ1-2
d_call: TRBD1
cdr3_aa: CASSIDRDGGYTF
cdr3_nt: TGTGCCAGTAGTATCGACAGGGATGGTGGCTACACCTTC

cdr3_length: 16
clone_size: few
v_call: TRBV4-3
j_call: TRBJ2-1
d_call: TRBD2
cdr3_aa: CASSFRLAGGLNEQFF
cdr3_nt: TGCGCCAGCAGCTTCCGACTAGCGGGGGGCCTCAATGAGCAGTTCTTC

cdr3_length: 14
clone_size: .
v_call: TRBV18
j_call: TRBJ1-1
d_call: .
cdr3_aa: CASSHGTFNTEAFF
cdr3_nt: TGTGCCAGCTCACACGGGACATTTAACACTGAAGCTTTCTTT

cdr3_length: 15
clone_size: .
v_call: TRBV6-5
j_call: TRBJ1-2
d_call: .
cdr3_aa: CASSYQTDRTGGYTF
cdr3_nt: TGTGCCAGCAGTTACCAAACCGACAGGACGGGGGGCTACACCTTC

cdr3_length: 14
clone_size: .
v_call: TRBV7-2
j_call: TRBJ2-5
d_call: .
cdr3_aa: CASSLVWRQETQYF
cdr3_nt: TGTGCCAGCAGCTTAGTATGGCGGCAAGAGACCCAGTACTTC

cdr3_length: 13
clone_size: few
v_call: TRBV27
j_call: TRBJ1-5
d_call: .
cdr3_aa: CASSSSINQPQHF
cdr3_nt: TGTGCCAGCAGTTCGAGCATCAATCAGCCCCAGCATTTT

cdr3_length: 14
clone_size: .
v_call: TRBV6-1
j_call: TRBJ1-5
d_call: .
cdr3_aa: CASSDYESNQPQHF
cdr3_nt: TGTGCCAGCAGTGATTACGAGAGCAATCAGCCCCAGCATTTT

cdr3_length: 14
clone_size: .
v_call: TRBV5-1
j_call: TRBJ2-7
d_call: .
cdr3_aa: CASSLAGQGWEQYF
cdr3_nt: TGCGCCAGCAGCTTGGCCGGGCAGGGATGGGAGCAGTACTTC

cdr3_length: 12
clone_size: few
v_call: TRBV7-9
j_call: TRBJ1-2
d_call: .
cdr3_aa: CASSLEMAGYTF
cdr3_nt: TGTGCCAGCAGCTTAGAGATGGCTGGCTACACCTTC

cdr3_length: 13
clone_size: .
v_call: TRBV10-2
j_call: TRBJ2-5
d_call: TRBD2
cdr3_aa: CASSESASGARYF
cdr3_nt: TGCGCCAGCAGTGAGTCGGCTAGCGGGGCTCGGTACTTC

cdr3_length: 12
clone_size: .
v_call: TRBV28
j_call: TRBJ2-1
d_call: .
cdr3_aa: CASSLNRNEQFF
cdr3_nt: TGTGCCAGCAGTTTAAACAGAAATGAGCAGTTCTTC

cdr3_length: 16
clone_size: .
v_call: TRBV6-5
j_call: TRBJ2-3
d_call: .
cdr3_aa: CASSYTGSLSTDTQYF
cdr3_nt: TGTGCCAGCAGTTACACGGGGTCCCTCAGCACAGATACGCAGTATTTT

cdr3_length: 15
clone_size: .
v_call: TRBV28
j_call: TRBJ2-7
d_call: TRBD1
cdr3_aa: CASRSLGQGSYEQYF
cdr3_nt: TGTGCCAGCAGATCCTTGGGACAGGGGTCCTACGAGCAGTACTTC

cdr3_length: 15
clone_size: .
v_call: TRBV19
j_call: TRBJ2-3
d_call: .
cdr3_aa: CASSLERTGTDTQYF
cdr3_nt: TGTGCCAGTAGTCTTGAAAGGACAGGCACAGATACGCAGTATTTT

cdr3_length: 16
clone_size: .
v_call: TRBV7-2
j_call: TRBJ1-2
d_call: .
cdr3_aa: CASSLVSGGANYGYTF
cdr3_nt: TGTGCCAGCAGCTTAGTTTCGGGGGGTGCTAACTATGGCTACACCTTC

cdr3_length: 15
clone_size: .
v_call: TRBV7-2
j_call: TRBJ2-2
d_call: TRBD2
cdr3_aa: CASSLQSGGGRELFF
cdr3_nt: TGTGCCAGCAGCTTGCAGAGCGGGGGTGGCCGGGAGCTGTTTTTT

cdr3_length: 16
clone_size: few
v_call: TRBV11-2
j_call: TRBJ2-7
d_call: .
cdr3_aa: CASSPRRVQRAYEQYF
cdr3_nt: TGTGCCAGCAGCCCCCGTCGGGTTCAGAGGGCCTACGAGCAGTACTTC